This is a list of T cell receptor beta chains from one sample in a study of T cells after yellow fever vaccination. TCRdb re-derived calls from the 5' RACE reads in MiXCR, one entry per CDR3 protein. The sample records a few hundred thousand distinct CDR3 sequences, approximately 10% being singletons. The material was PBMCs, obtained on the day of the first yellow fever vaccination. All receptors derive from a man younger than 35 who received the YFV17D yellow fever vaccine. CDR3s include the opening cysteine and the closing phenylalanine or tryptophan. A D gene is named only where the DNA matches it firmly. For some rows the clone size is stated as once, few or many, or as a class when expanded; others skip it.

length: 16
J: TRBJ2-5
V: TRBV4-2
D: TRBD2
size: NA
CDR3: CASSPTSGGAEETQYF
DNA: TGTGCCAGCAGCCCCACTAGCGGGGGGGCCGAGGAGACCCAGTACTTC

length: 16
J: TRBJ2-1
V: TRBV11-2
D: NA
size: NA
CDR3: CASSVGPTSPYNEQFF
DNA: TGTGCCAGCAGCGTTGGACCGACCTCGCCCTACAATGAGCAGTTCTTC

length: 16
J: TRBJ2-3
V: TRBV27
D: TRBD2
size: NA
CDR3: CASSFPRGAGTDTQYF
DNA: TGTGCCAGCAGTTTCCCGCGGGGGGCCGGCACAGATACGCAGTATTTT

length: 15
J: TRBJ1-2
V: TRBV5-5
D: NA
size: NA
CDR3: CASSRGTARLDGYTF
DNA: TGTGCCAGCTCGAGGGGGACCGCTCGGTTGGATGGCTACACCTTC

length: 15
J: TRBJ1-1
V: TRBV4-1
D: TRBD1
size: NA
CDR3: CASSQDPGGSTEAFF
DNA: TGCGCCAGCAGCCAAGACCCAGGGGGGTCCACTGAAGCTTTCTTT

length: 14
J: TRBJ2-5
V: TRBV5-6
D: TRBD2
size: few
CDR3: CASSPRIGSGGFYF
DNA: TGTGCCAGCAGCCCCCGGATTGGAAGCGGGGGGTTTTACTTC

length: 14
J: TRBJ2-7
V: TRBV7-2
D: NA
size: NA
CDR3: CASSLEISSYEQYF
DNA: TGTGCCAGCAGCTTAGAGATTAGCTCCTACGAGCAGTACTTC

length: 20
J: TRBJ2-7
V: TRBV27
D: TRBD2
size: NA
CDR3: CASSLYYLGPGGPGAYEQYF
DNA: TGTGCCAGCAGTTTATATTATCTTGGGCCGGGGGGGCCGGGAGCCTACGAGCAGTACTTC

length: 12
J: TRBJ1-2
V: TRBV5-4
D: NA
size: NA
CDR3: CASSPVVGGYTF
DNA: TGTGCCAGCAGCCCCGTTGTGGGTGGCTACACCTTC

length: 16
J: TRBJ2-3
V: TRBV12-3/TRBV12-4
D: TRBD2
size: NA
CDR3: CASSLGLAGPGGTQYF
DNA: TGTGCCAGCAGTCTGGGACTAGCGGGGCCCGGGGGAACGCAGTATTTT

length: 15
J: TRBJ1-2
V: TRBV3-1
D: NA
size: NA
CDR3: CASSQDVGGSSGYTF
DNA: TGTGCCAGCAGCCAAGATGTAGGGGGGAGTAGTGGCTACACCTTC

length: 15
J: TRBJ1-1
V: TRBV9
D: NA
size: NA
CDR3: CASSALGGLGTEAFF
DNA: TGTGCCAGCAGCGCCCTCGGGGGGCTCGGCACTGAAGCTTTCTTT

length: 17
J: TRBJ2-2
V: TRBV7-9
D: TRBD2
size: few
CDR3: CAGGSSSGDANTGELFF
DNA: TGTGCCGGCGGCTCGTCCAGCGGGGACGCGAACACCGGGGAGCTGTTTTTT

length: 16
J: TRBJ2-3
V: TRBV7-2
D: NA
size: few
CDR3: CASSLRRGGSTDTQYF
DNA: TGTGCCAGCAGCTTAAGGCGCGGCGGAAGCACAGATACGCAGTATTTT

length: 16
J: TRBJ1-5
V: TRBV19
D: TRBD1
size: once
CDR3: CASSPAGGEGNQPQHF
DNA: TGTGCCAGTAGCCCCGCAGGGGGCGAAGGAAATCAGCCCCAGCATTTT

length: 13
J: TRBJ1-1
V: TRBV7-3
D: NA
size: NA
CDR3: CASSPSGTTEAFF
DNA: TGTGCCAGCAGCCCATCAGGCACCACTGAAGCTTTCTTT

length: 13
J: TRBJ1-4
V: TRBV5-1
D: NA
size: few
CDR3: CASSRYQEGKLFF
DNA: TGCGCCAGCAGCCGATACCAGGAGGGAAAACTGTTTTTT

length: 12
J: TRBJ2-1
V: TRBV24-1
D: NA
size: NA
CDR3: CALGGDTSEQFF
DNA: TGTGCCCTAGGGGGGGACACCAGTGAGCAGTTCTTC

length: 16
J: TRBJ2-1
V: TRBV7-2
D: TRBD1
size: few
CDR3: CASSMYGTGPYNEQFF
DNA: TGTGCCAGCAGCATGTACGGGACAGGGCCCTACAATGAGCAGTTCTTC

length: 12
J: TRBJ1-5
V: TRBV28
D: NA
size: NA
CDR3: CASTESNQPQHF
DNA: TGTGCCAGCACAGAAAGCAATCAGCCCCAGCATTTT

length: 15
J: TRBJ1-1
V: TRBV5-1
D: NA
size: many
CDR3: CASNVGGAGDTEAFF
DNA: TGCGCCAGCAACGTCGGGGGAGCAGGGGACACTGAAGCTTTCTTT

length: 14
J: TRBJ2-2
V: TRBV11-2
D: NA
size: NA
CDR3: CASSPLPGLGELFF
DNA: TGTGCCAGCAGCCCTCTCCCGGGGTTAGGGGAGCTGTTTTTT

length: 18
J: TRBJ2-5
V: TRBV23-1
D: NA
size: NA
CDR3: CASSHPGGRGRTRETQYF
DNA: TGCGCCAGCAGTCACCCCGGGGGGCGGGGGCGAACAAGAGAGACCCAGTACTTC

length: 14
J: TRBJ1-5
V: TRBV6-4
D: NA
size: NA
CDR3: CASSNQGIFQPQHF
DNA: TGTGCCAGCAGTAATCAGGGGATTTTCCAGCCCCAGCATTTT

length: 12
J: TRBJ2-1
V: TRBV6-2/TRBV6-3
D: NA
size: many
CDR3: CASSYWTDEQFF
DNA: TGTGCCAGCAGTTACTGGACAGACGAGCAGTTCTTC

length: 14
J: TRBJ2-5
V: TRBV6-5
D: TRBD1
size: NA
CDR3: CASSYSTGDWAQYF
DNA: TGTGCCAGCAGTTACTCGACAGGGGACTGGGCCCAGTACTTC

length: 18
J: TRBJ2-3
V: TRBV24-1
D: TRBD1
size: NA
CDR3: CATSDPAGTGMGTDTQYF
DNA: TGTGCCACCAGTGATCCGGCCGGGACAGGGATGGGCACAGATACGCAGTATTTT

length: 16
J: TRBJ2-2
V: TRBV7-9
D: NA
size: NA
CDR3: CASSSLYKATGGELFF
DNA: TGTGCCAGCAGCTCCCTCTATAAGGCGACCGGCGGGGAGCTGTTTTTT

length: 14
J: TRBJ2-5
V: TRBV5-5
D: NA
size: many
CDR3: CASSLGGWEETQYF
DNA: TGTGCCAGCAGCTTAGGAGGGTGGGAAGAGACCCAGTACTTC

length: 15
J: TRBJ2-3
V: TRBV27
D: TRBD1
size: NA
CDR3: CASSLIVRGTDTQYF
DNA: TGTGCCAGCAGTTTAATCGTCAGGGGGACAGATACGCAGTATTTT

length: 16
J: TRBJ2-3
V: TRBV7-7
D: NA
size: few
CDR3: CASSFKIPLITDTQYF
DNA: TGTGCTAGCAGCTTCAAGATCCCCCTGATCACAGATACGCAGTATTTT

length: 15
J: TRBJ2-1
V: TRBV7-9
D: NA
size: NA
CDR3: CASSLGTPLYNEQFF
DNA: TGTGCCAGCAGCTTAGGGACACCGTTGTACAATGAGCAGTTCTTC

length: 14
J: TRBJ2-4
V: TRBV6-2/TRBV6-3
D: NA
size: NA
CDR3: CASSSGAEPNIQYF
DNA: TGTGCCAGCAGTTCCGGGGCAGAACCAAACATTCAGTACTTC

length: 15
J: TRBJ2-5
V: TRBV5-1
D: NA
size: few
CDR3: CASMRWGTPQETQYF
DNA: TGCGCCAGCATGCGATGGGGGACTCCGCAAGAGACCCAGTACTTC

length: 15
J: TRBJ2-3
V: TRBV9
D: TRBD1
size: NA
CDR3: CASSPQGDPPDTQYF
DNA: TGTGCCAGCTCCCCCCAGGGGGATCCTCCAGATACGCAGTATTTT

length: 16
J: TRBJ2-4
V: TRBV20-1
D: TRBD1
size: NA
CDR3: CSASGQGLLAKNIQYF
DNA: TGCAGTGCTAGCGGACAGGGCCTACTAGCCAAAAACATTCAGTACTTC

length: 15
J: TRBJ1-3
V: TRBV14
D: NA
size: NA
CDR3: CASSQAFGAGNTIYF
DNA: TGTGCCAGCAGCCAAGCCTTCGGGGCAGGAAACACCATATATTTT

length: 14
J: TRBJ2-5
V: TRBV6-1
D: TRBD1
size: NA
CDR3: CASSRQGSGETQYF
DNA: TGTGCCAGCAGCAGACAGGGCAGTGGAGAGACCCAGTACTTC

length: 12
J: TRBJ2-3
V: TRBV6-5
D: NA
size: NA
CDR3: CASRGAPDTQYF
DNA: TGTGCCAGCAGGGGGGCTCCGGATACGCAGTATTTT

length: 15
J: TRBJ2-3
V: TRBV12-3/TRBV12-4
D: NA
size: many
CDR3: CASSFWTASTDTQYF
DNA: TGTGCCAGCAGTTTCTGGACAGCTAGCACAGATACGCAGTATTTT

length: 15
J: TRBJ2-1
V: TRBV4-1
D: TRBD2
size: NA
CDR3: CASSRRGVSYNEQFF
DNA: TGCGCCAGCAGCCGTCGGGGGGTCTCCTACAATGAGCAGTTCTTC

length: 12
J: TRBJ2-7
V: TRBV20-1
D: NA
size: NA
CDR3: CSAVGGTDEQYF
DNA: TGCAGTGCTGTGGGGGGAACGGACGAGCAGTACTTC

length: 13
J: TRBJ2-1
V: TRBV19
D: TRBD1
size: few
CDR3: CASSIGQGDEQFF
DNA: TGTGCCAGTAGTATTGGACAGGGCGATGAGCAGTTCTTC

length: 13
J: TRBJ2-3
V: TRBV20-1
D: NA
size: many
CDR3: CSAWVPQGDTQYF
DNA: TGCAGTGCTTGGGTCCCCCAAGGGGATACGCAGTATTTT

length: 13
J: TRBJ1-3
V: TRBV29-1
D: NA
size: NA
CDR3: CSVGHGSGNTIYF
DNA: TGCAGCGTTGGACACGGCTCTGGAAACACCATATATTTT

length: 15
J: TRBJ2-1
V: TRBV27
D: TRBD1
size: NA
CDR3: CASRQPGQKYNEQFF
DNA: TGTGCCAGCAGGCAACCGGGACAGAAATACAATGAGCAGTTCTTC

length: 17
J: TRBJ2-5
V: TRBV11-2
D: NA
size: NA
CDR3: CASSLEGPGGYQETQYF
DNA: TGTGCCAGCAGCTTAGAAGGGCCAGGGGGGTACCAAGAGACCCAGTACTTC

length: 11
J: TRBJ2-7
V: TRBV6-1
D: NA
size: NA
CDR3: CASSDWTEQYF
DNA: TGTGCCAGCAGTGATTGGACCGAGCAGTACTTC

length: 15
J: TRBJ1-5
V: TRBV12-3/TRBV12-4
D: TRBD1
size: few
CDR3: CASSFQGGTQQPQHF
DNA: TGTGCCAGCAGTTTTCAGGGGGGAACACAGCAGCCCCAGCATTTT

length: 15
J: TRBJ2-6
V: TRBV5-1
D: NA
size: many
CDR3: CASSLLRSGANVLTF
DNA: TGCGCCAGCAGCTTGCTGCGCTCTGGGGCCAACGTCCTGACTTTC

length: 12
J: TRBJ1-1
V: TRBV20-1
D: NA
size: NA
CDR3: CSARDSRREAFF
DNA: TGCAGTGCTAGAGACAGCCGGAGGGAAGCTTTCTTT

length: 14
J: TRBJ2-1
V: TRBV5-6
D: NA
size: few
CDR3: CASRDGPMDNEQFF
DNA: TGTGCCAGCAGGGACGGACCGATGGACAATGAGCAGTTCTTC

length: 16
J: TRBJ1-1
V: TRBV11-1
D: NA
size: NA
CDR3: CASSLHGIGAYTEAFF
DNA: TGTGCCAGCAGCTTGCACGGAATTGGGGCTTACACTGAAGCTTTCTTT